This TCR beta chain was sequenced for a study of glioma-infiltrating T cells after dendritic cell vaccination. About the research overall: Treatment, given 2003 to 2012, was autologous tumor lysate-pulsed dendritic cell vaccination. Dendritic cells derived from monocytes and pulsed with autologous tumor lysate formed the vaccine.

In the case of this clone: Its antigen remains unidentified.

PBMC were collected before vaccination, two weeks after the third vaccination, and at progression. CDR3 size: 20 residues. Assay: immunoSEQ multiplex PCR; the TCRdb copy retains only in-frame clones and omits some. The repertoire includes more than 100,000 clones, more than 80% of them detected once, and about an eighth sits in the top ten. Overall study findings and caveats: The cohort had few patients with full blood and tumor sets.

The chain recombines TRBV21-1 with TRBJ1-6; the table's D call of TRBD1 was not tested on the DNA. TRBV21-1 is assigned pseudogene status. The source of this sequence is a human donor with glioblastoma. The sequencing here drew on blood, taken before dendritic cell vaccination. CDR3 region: CASSPRPGTGKAFYNSPLHF. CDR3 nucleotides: TGTGCCAGCAGCCCTCGTCCCGGGACAGGGAAGGCCTTCTATAATTCACCCCTCCACTTT.